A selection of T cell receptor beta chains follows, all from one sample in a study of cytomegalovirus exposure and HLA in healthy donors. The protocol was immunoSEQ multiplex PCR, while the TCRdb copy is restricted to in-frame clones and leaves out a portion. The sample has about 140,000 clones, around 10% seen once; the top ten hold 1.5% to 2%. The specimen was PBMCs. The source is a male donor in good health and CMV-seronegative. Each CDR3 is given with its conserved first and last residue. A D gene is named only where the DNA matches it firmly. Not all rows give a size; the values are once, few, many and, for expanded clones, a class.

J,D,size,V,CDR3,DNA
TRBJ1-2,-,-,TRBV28,CASSLAGDYGYTF,TGTGCCAGCAGTTTAGCAGGGGACTATGGCTACACCTTC
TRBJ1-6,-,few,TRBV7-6,CASSPTGINSPLHF,TGTGCCAGCAGCCCAACAGGGATTAATTCACCCCTCCACTTT
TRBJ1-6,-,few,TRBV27,CASSRDSGANYNSPLHF,TGTGCCAGCAGCCGTGATTCAGGGGCTAACTATAATTCACCCCTCCACTTT
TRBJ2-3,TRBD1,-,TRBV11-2,CASSSRQGSTDTQYF,TGTGCCAGCAGCTCGCGACAGGGGAGCACAGATACGCAGTATTTT
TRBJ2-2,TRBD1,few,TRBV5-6,CASSFDRVKSGELFF,TGTGCCAGCAGCTTCGACAGGGTAAAGTCCGGGGAGCTGTTTTTT
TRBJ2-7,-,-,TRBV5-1,CASSLATGTTYEQYF,TGCGCCAGCAGCTTGGCTACGGGAACCACCTACGAGCAGTACTTC
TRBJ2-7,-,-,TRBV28,CASSSLREQYF,TGTGCCAGCAGCTCTCTCCGCGAGCAGTACTTC
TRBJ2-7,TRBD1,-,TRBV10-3,CAISEQGAYEQYF,TGTGCCATCAGTGAGCAGGGGGCGTACGAGCAGTACTTC
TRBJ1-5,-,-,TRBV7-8,CASSSGVNQPQHF,TGTGCCAGCAGCTCAGGGGTTAATCAGCCCCAGCATTTT
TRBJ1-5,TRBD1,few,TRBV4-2,CASSLDRGGQPQHF,TGTGCCAGCAGCCTGGACCGAGGGGGCCAGCCCCAGCATTTT
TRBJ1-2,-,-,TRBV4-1,CASSPLLNRDYGYTF,TGCGCCAGCAGCCCTCTACTCAACCGGGACTATGGCTACACCTTC
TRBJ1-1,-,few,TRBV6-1,CATRDLRGTEAFF,TGTGCCACCAGGGACTTACGAGGAACTGAAGCTTTCTTT
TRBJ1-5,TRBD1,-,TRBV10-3,CAISGQGDQPQHF,TGTGCCATCAGTGGACAGGGGGATCAGCCCCAGCATTTT
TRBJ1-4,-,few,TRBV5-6,CASSLRGDEKLFF,TGTGCCAGCAGCCTCCGGGGGGATGAAAAACTGTTTTTT
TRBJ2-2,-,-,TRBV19,CASRLPRALAGELFF,TGTGCCAGTAGGCTCCCCAGGGCATTGGCCGGGGAGCTGTTTTTT
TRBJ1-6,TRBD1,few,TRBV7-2,CASSPDGRGLNSPLHF,TGTGCCAGCAGTCCCGACGGCAGGGGGTTGAATTCACCCCTCCACTTT
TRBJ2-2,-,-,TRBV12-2,CASRLAVWRGANTGELFF,TGTGCAAGTCGCTTAGCGGTCTGGAGGGGCGCGAACACCGGGGAGCTGTTTTTT
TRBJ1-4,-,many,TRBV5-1,CASSLRGSNEKLFF,TGCGCCAGCAGCTTGAGGGGTTCTAATGAAAAACTGTTTTTT
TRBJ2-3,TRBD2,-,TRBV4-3,CASSLKYGGGETLTDTQYF,TGCGCCAGCAGCCTAAAGTATGGGGGGGGAGAGACCCTCACAGATACGCAGTATTTT
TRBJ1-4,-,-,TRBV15,CATSRDRAGEWFEKLFF,TGTGCCACCAGCAGAGATCGGGCGGGGGAATGGTTTGAAAAACTGTTTTTT
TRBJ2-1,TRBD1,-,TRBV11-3,CASSWPGQGADKFF,TGTGCCAGCAGCTGGCCGGGACAGGGGGCGGATAAGTTCTTC
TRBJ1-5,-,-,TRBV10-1,CARRLVNQPQHF,TGCGCCAGGCGACTGGTGAATCAGCCCCAGCATTTT
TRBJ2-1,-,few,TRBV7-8,CASRLSGVYNEQFF,TGTGCCAGCAGGCTTAGCGGAGTTTACAATGAGCAGTTCTTC
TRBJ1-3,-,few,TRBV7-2,CASSLAGGGGNTIYF,TGTGCCAGCAGCTTAGCTGGGGGGGGTGGAAACACCATATATTTT
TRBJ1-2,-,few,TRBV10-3,CAISNTGSSGYTF,TGTGCCATCAGTAATACAGGGTCTAGTGGCTACACCTTC
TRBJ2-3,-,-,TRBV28,CASRLGLRATDTQYF,TGTGCCAGCAGACTGGGACTTAGGGCCACAGATACGCAGTATTTT
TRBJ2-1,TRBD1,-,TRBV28,CASSLFRWDRNNEQFF,TGTGCCAGCAGTTTATTTCGCTGGGACAGGAATAATGAGCAGTTCTTC
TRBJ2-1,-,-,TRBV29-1,CSVFGGPYEFF,TGCAGCGTTTTTGGCGGGCCCTACGAGTTCTTC
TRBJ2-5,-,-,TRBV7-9,CASSLDRGLETQYF,TGTGCCAGCAGCTTAGATCGGGGGTTAGAGACCCAGTACTTC
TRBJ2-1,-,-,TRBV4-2,CASSQEPLGDEQFF,TGTGCCAGCAGCCAAGAGCCCCTCGGGGATGAGCAGTTCTTC
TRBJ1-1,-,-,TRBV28,CASSPGGSQVGFF,TGTGCCAGCAGTCCTGGGGGGAGCCAGGTCGGTTTCTTT
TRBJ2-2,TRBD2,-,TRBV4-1,CASSPRGSGRPGELFF,TGCGCCAGCAGTCCCCGTGGTAGCGGGAGGCCCGGGGAGCTGTTTTTT
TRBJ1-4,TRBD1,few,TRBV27,CASSPPRTGGLEKLFF,TGTGCCAGCAGTCCCCCCCGGACAGGGGGCTTGGAAAAACTGTTTTTT
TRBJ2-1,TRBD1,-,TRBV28,CASSTTGQGSYNEQFF,TGTGCCAGCAGTACCACGGGACAGGGATCCTACAATGAGCAGTTCTTC
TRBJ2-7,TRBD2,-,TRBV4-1,CASSQDGGAYPLF,TGCGCCAGCAGCCAAGACGGGGGGGCCTACCCCTTATTC
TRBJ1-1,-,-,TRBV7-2,CASSPLGQDRLILNTEAFF,TGTGCCAGCAGCCCGCTTGGGCAGGACAGACTTATCCTGAACACTGAAGCTTTCTTT
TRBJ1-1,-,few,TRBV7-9,CASSLRSMNTEAFF,TGTGCCAGCAGCTTACGGTCCATGAACACTGAAGCTTTCTTT
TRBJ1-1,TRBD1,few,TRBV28,CASSKGQSYTEAFF,TGTGCCAGCAGTAAGGGACAGTCGTACACTGAAGCTTTCTTT
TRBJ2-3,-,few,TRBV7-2,CASSLAGADTQYF,TGTGCCAGCAGCTTAGCCGGAGCCGATACGCAGTATTTT